This T cell receptor beta chain is drawn from a study of blood T cell repertoires in COVID-19. Study information: The United States, Italy and Spain were the sources of the acute and convalescent COVID-19 samples. T cells, B-cell-depleted T cells, or PBMCs supplied cDNA or gDNA.

Germline V lookup: CDR1 SNHLY, CDR2 FYNNEI. V was pared by 5 bases and J by 0 bases, with 19 bases between. There are 17 residues in the CDR3. As handled by the study authors: Reference gene primers were amplified, and this amplification served to estimate nucleated cell counts. The repertoire was sequenced with immunoSEQ multiplex PCR; TCRdb's copy has only in-frame clones and lacks some. Clone size and the V and J calls come from that table; the DNA yielded D and trimming. Of around 160,000 clones in the sample, around 87% were seen once. Sequences were obtained from peripheral blood. The chain has TRBV2 and TRBJ2-5; D unclear. The sequence was obtained from a man aged 18 to 35 with acute or convalescent COVID-19. In nucleotides, the CDR3 is TGTGCCAGCAGTATTCGGAGCTGGAATATGTACCAAGAGACCCAGTACTTC. This sequence encodes CASSIRSWNMYQETQYF.